This T cell receptor (beta chain) was recorded in a study of T-cell memory formation after mild COVID-19. Notes on the study in general: Some clones that responded were present in memory (sampled pre-infection), which suggests cross-reactive memory joined. There was a balanced CD4/CD8 profile in clones contracting day 15 to 85, and later expanders leaned CD4+. Mostly located in CM and EM were contracting CD4+ clones, with contracting CD8+ clones located in EMRA.

TCRdb re-called the 5' RACE reads through MiXCR, storing one row per CDR3 protein. There are 250,000 to 350,000 distinct CDR3 sequences in the sample; 15% to 20% occur only once, and 23% lies in the top ten. The germline gives CDR1 DFQATT, CDR2 SNEGSKA (reference sequence). The CDR3 is 17 amino acids. V was clipped by 1 base and J by 4 bases; unmatched bases: 8. On this clonotype itself: What it binds is unknown.

Source material: PBMCs or a T cell subset sorted from them (not recorded which). The receptor was isolated from a man aged 18-30 years who had mild COVID-19 (a few samples of this study predate the infection). Cell type and time point are not known. The chain couples TRBV20-1 to TRBJ2-1; 12 bases map to TRBD2. The DNA for the CDR3 is TGCAGTGCTAGAGGACTAGCGGGGGCCGTACTTTACAATGAGCAGTTCTTC. Amino acid sequence: CSARGLAGAVLYNEQFF.